The TCR beta chain described here comes from a study of blood T cells in healthy people across ages. A sample-barcoded 5' primer and a J-beta primer mix were used in a second PCR of about 7 to 11 cycles. A tag from a template-switch adaptor with 12 random nucleotides marked each cDNA molecule. Sequencing yielded, for each sample, at least 3 million paired-end reads carrying CDR3. From the 5' RACE reads, TCRdb called clonotypes with MiXCR, one entry per CDR3 protein. The sample carries fewer than 2 million distinct CDR3 sequences, around 42% recorded once. V lost 2 bases and J lost 3, with 15 bases in between. CDR3 length equals 16 residues. Germline V gene data show CDR1 as SGHTA and CDR2 as FQGNSA.

Sample: blood. The origin of this receptor is a human donor in good health. The chain recombines TRBV7-2 with TRBJ2-3, with D hard to call. Here the CDR3 reads CASSLNGPTGTDTQYF. The CDR3 DNA sequence: TGTGCCAGCAGCTTAAATGGGCCAACGGGTACAGATACGCAGTATTTT.